This is a list of T cell receptor beta chains from one sample in a study of T cell responses to AZD1222 COVID-19 vaccine. Repertoires were generated with immunoSEQ multiplex PCR, while TCRdb's copy carries only in-frame clones and drops some. The table lists around 140,000 clones, almost 85% of them singletons. This sample comprised peripheral blood, obtained 28 days after the second dose of the MenACWY control vaccine. These receptor sequences come from an adult who received the MenACWY meningococcal vaccine as a control. Each CDR3 is given without its conserved first and last residue. Some rows mark clone size as missing; the rest say once, few, many or name a class of expanded clone.

v_gene | abundance | len | CDR3aa
TRBV7-9 | - | 13 | ASSGQRAASTEAF
TRBV6-5 | - | 13 | ASSNVRVMNTEAF
TRBV5-1 | - | 13 | ASSFGLENTGELF
TRBV10-3 | - | 11 | AISRDSSYEQY
TRBV18 | - | 9 | ASSPEETQY
TRBV20-1 | once | 9 | AGGGTDTQY
TRBV24-1 | once | 14 | ATSDGTDPSGNTIY
TRBV19 | - | 11 | ASSRGHPDTQY
TRBV2 | - | 13 | ASRPFGTPLQPQH
TRBV7-2 | - | 13 | ASSLNSGGGTEAF
TRBV7-8 | - | 12 | ASSLDRGGTEAF
TRBV29-1 | - | 14 | SVKAQGAVGRNIQY
TRBV27 | - | 11 | ASSLPGIDTQY
TRBV4-3 | - | 10 | ASSQEGNTIY
TRBV2 | once | 11 | ASCRDSNQPQH
TRBV28 | - | 15 | ASSPLGALSSYNEQF
TRBV6-2/TRBV6-3 | once | 10 | ASSSIRYEQY
TRBV7-9 | - | 13 | ASSLLAGSNTEAF
TRBV4-1 | - | 15 | ASSQEGGSREGDTQY
TRBV9 | once | 15 | ASSVVSGTGITGELF
TRBV20-1 | - | 9 | SASYWDEQF
TRBV27 | once | 12 | ATQRGAVTDTQY
TRBV9 | - | 13 | ASSVGGRTDSPLH
TRBV6-5 | - | 11 | ASRSGTGSGYT
TRBV7-2 | many | 13 | ASSLGSGGYNEQF
TRBV19 | - | 12 | ASRKTGDNEKLF
TRBV12-5 | - | 9 | ASGFAYEQY